This T cell receptor (beta chain) was recovered during a study of cytomegalovirus exposure and HLA in healthy donors. General study findings and limits: Later on, an analysis tied roughly 17,000 TCR beta sequences to HLA alleles at 0.05 false discovery rate.

This clone was seen only once. What it recognizes is unknown. The PCR used 60 Vbeta and 13 Jbeta primers. Using immunoSEQ multiplex PCR, the repertoire was profiled, and TCRdb retains in-frame clones only, with some absent. The data hold approximately 160,000 clones, with roughly 77% observed a single time. Sequenced: PBMCs. This TCR derives from a middle-aged woman in good health and CMV-seropositive.

CDR3: CASSLGGAVDEQYF. CDR3 DNA: TGTGCCAGCAGCCTGGGGGGGGCTGTAGACGAGCAGTACTTC. The chain employs TRBV7-9 and TRBJ2-7; a possible D gene is TRBD2 (7 bases). The CDR3 has 14 residues. CDR1 is SEHNR, CDR2 FQNEAQ, per germline (reference sequence). V was trimmed by 5 bases and J by 5 bases, leaving 16 bases between them. Based on the CDR3 plus reference TRBV7-9 and TRBJ2-7, the full variable domain is DTGVSQNPRHKITKRGQNVTFRCDPISEHNRLYWYRQTLGQGPEFLTYFQNEAQLEKSRLLSDRFSAERPKGSFSTLEIQRTEQGDSAMYLCASSLGGAVDEQYFGPGTRLTVT.